A single sample is the source of the 9 T cell receptor beta chains below, sequenced in a study of CD8 T cells in Susac syndrome. With random hexamers, reverse transcription was performed on roughly 0.45 to 1 ug of RNA. TCRdb re-called the immunoSEQ multiplex PCR reads through MiXCR, storing one row per CDR3 protein. The sample includes under 200,000 distinct CDR3 sequences, around 94% of them seen just once. The material sequenced was CD4+ T cells from PBMCs. These receptors were obtained from a human donor with Susac syndrome.

The chain employs TRBV5-6 and TRBJ2-7; a possible D gene is TRBD2 (6 bases). The germline V and J ends were trimmed by 2 bases and 4 bases, with 13 bases remaining between them. The CDR3 length is 14 residues. Germline values: CDR1 SGHDT, CDR2 YYEEEE. The CDR3 nucleotides are TGTGCCAGCAGCTTCGGAGGGGCGAATTACGAGCAGTACTTC. Its translation: CASSFGGANYEQYF.

This sequence joins TRBV14 and TRBJ2-6; D not certain. CDR1 and CDR2 from the germline V gene are SGHDN and FVKESK. V lost 4 bases and J 0 bases, leaving 7 bases between the germline ends. This CDR3 is built from 15 residues. As DNA, the CDR3 is TGTGCCAGCAGCCGAGGAGCCTCTGGGGCCAACGTCCTGACTTTC. Translated: CASSRGASGANVLTF.

The chain links TRBV29-1 to TRBJ2-7; 7 bases are shared with TRBD1. The CDR3 length is 18 residues. With V trimmed by 0 bases and J by 2 bases, 16 bases remained unmatched. Germline V gene lookup returns CDR1 SQVTM and CDR2 ANQGSEA. The CDR3 protein is CSVEDLTPATGTTYEQYF. In nucleotides, the CDR3 is TGCAGCGTTGAAGATCTAACTCCAGCGACAGGGACGACCTACGAGCAGTACTTC.

This clonotype is a singleton in its sample. V and J are TRBV7-2 and TRBJ2-2, with D uncertain. V was cut by 5 bases and J by 4 bases, with 8 bases left in between. This CDR3 contains 13 residues. Germline V gene data show CDR1 as SGHTA and CDR2 as FQGNSA. The CDR3 sequence: CASSQTGTGELFF. The CDR3 DNA follows: TGTGCCAGCAGCCAGACTGGCACCGGGGAGCTGTTTTTT.

This sequence joins TRBV4-1 and TRBJ2-5; 9 nucleotides match TRBD1. CDR3 size: 14 residues. Germline CDR1 and CDR2: MGHRA and YSYEKL. The V segment lost 3 bases and the J segment 5 bases; nucleotides outside the gene matches: 4. The CDR3 reads CASSQGGQGETQYF. The CDR3 DNA reads TGCGCCAGCAGCCAGGGGGGACAGGGTGAGACCCAGTACTTC.

The chain carries TRBV25-1 and TRBJ2-7; D is uncertain. This CDR3 has 11 amino acids. V lost 4 bases and J 5 bases, leaving 6 bases between the germline ends. CDR1 is MGHDK and CDR2 is SYGVNS in the germline V gene. CDR3 nucleotide sequence: TGTGCCAGCAGTGGGTTCCACGAGCAGTACTTC. Translating gives CASSGFHEQYF.

The chain combines TRBV20-1 with TRBJ2-6; 8 bases are shared with TRBD1. CDR3 length: 18 amino acids. The ends lost 1 base at V and 1 base at J; junction bases unmatched: 9. Germline V lookup: CDR1 DFQATT, CDR2 SNEGSKA (reference sequence). This CDR3 is CSARVLDREVSGANVLTF. Here the CDR3 DNA reads TGCAGTGCTAGAGTCCTGGACAGGGAGGTATCTGGGGCCAACGTCCTGACTTTC.

The V gene is TRBV7-2, the J gene TRBJ1-6; D remains unclear. In germline, CDR1 is SGHTA, CDR2 FQGNSA. V was clipped by 1 base and J by 8 bases, with 0 bases between them. The CDR3 extends over 11 amino acids. CDR3 region: CASSLDSPLHF. CDR3 DNA: TGTGCCAGCAGCTTAGATTCACCCCTCCACTTT. Supplemented by reference TRBV7-2 and TRBJ1-6, the full variable domain reads GAGVSQSPSNKVTEKGKDVELRCDPISGHTALYWYRQSLGQGLEFLIYFQGNSAPDKSGLPSDRFSAERTGGSVSTLTIQRTQQEDSAVYLCASSLDSPLHFGNGTRLTVT.

The chain combines TRBV29-1 with TRBJ1-1; 7 bases match TRBD1. Germline CDR1 reads SQVTM; CDR2 reads ANQGSEA. Germline trimming cut 5 bases from V and 2 bases from J; bases unmatched to any gene: 8. This CDR3 spans 14 amino acids. CDR3 sequence reads: CSVQKTGLNTEAFF. CDR3 nucleotide sequence: TGCAGCGTTCAAAAGACAGGGTTAAACACTGAAGCTTTCTTT. Full variable domain (outside the CDR3, taken from reference TRBV29-1 and TRBJ1-1): SAVISQKPSRDICQRGTSLTIQCQVDSQVTMMFWYRQQPGQSLTLIATANQGSEATYESGFVIDKFPISRPNLTFSTLTVSNMSPEDSSIYLCSVQKTGLNTEAFFGQGTRLTVV.